Below, 13 T cell receptor beta chains from the same sample are listed, as sequenced in a study of CD8 T cells in ankylosing spondylitis. Points from the study as a whole: Ankylosing spondylitis blood seemed to carry a telltale TCR beta motif made of under ten highly homologous variants.

No antigen has been identified for these receptors. One entry per CDR3 protein, called by TCRdb with MiXCR from the 5' RACE reads. The top ten hold nearly 7% of the sample, which has approximately 540,000 distinct CDR3 sequences, approximately 12% seen once. The sample consisted of blood, either unsorted or a sorted T cell fraction (not recorded which). The source of these receptors is a male donor with ankylosing spondylitis.

In this sample, this clonotype turned up many times. The V call is TRBV7-9, the J call TRBJ1-1; 9 bases are shared with TRBD1. Germline V CDR1 and CDR2: SEHNR, FQNEAQ (reference sequence). The CDR3 length is 11 residues. V was pared by 3 bases and J by 14 bases, with 4 bases of the junction left unmatched. The CDR3 DNA is TGTGCCAGCAGCTTGGGACAGGGCTCCTTCTTT. This gives the protein CASSLGQGSFF.

The sample holds a few counts of this clonotype. The gene calls are TRBV27 and TRBJ1-2; D is undetermined. Trimming took off 0 bases at V and 4 bases at J, with 9 bases between the two ends. Germline assignment: CDR1 MNHEY and CDR2 SMNVEV (reference sequence). The length of the CDR3 is 14 residues. CDR3 DNA: TGTGCCAGCAGTTTATCGTGGCAGGTCTATGGCTACACCTTC. Translation gives CASSLSWQVYGYTF.

The chain joins TRBV7-9 to TRBJ1-1; D remains ambiguous. The germline V gene encodes CDR1 SEHNR and CDR2 FQNEAQ (reference sequence). The CDR3 runs 15 residues. Trimming took off 4 bases at V and 6 bases at J, with 18 bases between the two ends. The CDR3 protein is CASSSRAGRNPEAFF. In DNA form, the CDR3 reads TGTGCCAGCAGCTCTAGGGCCGGGAGGAATCCTGAAGCTTTCTTT.

This chain links TRBV7-6 with TRBJ2-1; D perhaps matches TRBD2 (6 bases). V was clipped by 3 bases and J by 5 bases, with 11 bases between them. CDR1 and CDR2 from the germline V gene are SGHVS and FNYEAQ. The CDR3 runs 14 residues. The CDR3 bases are TGTGCCAGCAGCTTTAGCGGAGGAGACAATGAGCAGTTCTTC. Translated, it gives CASSFSGGDNEQFF.

J is TRBJ2-1 and V is TRBV20-1; D not resolved. There are 13 residues in the CDR3. Trimming cost V 5 bases and J 1 base, with 9 bases left between them. Germline-derived CDR1 and CDR2 are DFQATT and SNEGSKA (reference sequence). CDR3 in amino acids: CSAVTTSYNEQFF. The CDR3 coding sequence is TGCAGTGCTGTGACCACATCCTACAATGAGCAGTTCTTC.

The chain employs TRBV27 and TRBJ1-1; D uncertain. The germline CDR1 and CDR2 sequences are MNHEY and SMNVEV (reference sequence). This CDR3 is 12 amino acids long. Trimming took off 5 bases at V and 7 bases at J, with 11 bases between the two ends. CDR3 bases: TGTGCCAGCAGTCCCCGGGGTAGTGAAGCTTTCTTT. Translated: CASSPRGSEAFF.

The J gene is TRBJ2-1, the V gene TRBV13, with D maybe TRBD2 (5 bases). The V gene lost 5 bases and the J gene lost 4 bases, with 9 bases spanning the gap. The CDR3 extends over 13 amino acids. Germline CDR1 PRHDT, CDR2 FYEKMQ (reference sequence). CDR3: CASSGGRYNEQFF. In DNA form, the CDR3 reads TGTGCCAGCAGCGGAGGCCGTTACAATGAGCAGTTCTTC.

The chain has TRBV5-1 and TRBJ2-5; 7 positions agree with TRBD1. The J segment lost 2 bases and the V segment lost 4 bases, leaving 8 bases of the junction unmatched. CDR3 length equals 15 residues. CDR1 and CDR2 (germline): SGHRS, YFSETQ. The CDR3 region is CASSLRDSKQETQYF. In DNA form, the CDR3 reads TGCGCCAGCAGCCTCCGGGACAGCAAACAAGAGACCCAGTACTTC.

This clonotype was seen a few times. The J gene is TRBJ2-1, the V gene TRBV7-9; 7 nucleotides match TRBD2. The germline gives CDR1 SEHNR, CDR2 FQNEAQ (reference sequence). V was pared by 6 bases and J by 3 bases, with 11 bases of the junction left unmatched. The CDR3 has 16 residues. CDR3 in DNA: TGTGCCAGCAGAGACCTAGCGGCGGGAGTCTACAATGAGCAGTTCTTC. Its protein product is CASRDLAAGVYNEQFF.

The gene calls are TRBV5-4 and TRBJ2-1; D remains unclear. Germline V CDR1 and CDR2: SGHNT, YYREEE (reference sequence). The CDR3 totals 14 residues. V lost 0 bases, J lost 4 bases, and 8 bases lay in between. CDR3 sequence reads: CASSLGHQYNEQFF. In DNA, the CDR3 is TGTGCCAGCAGCTTGGGCCACCAATACAATGAGCAGTTCTTC.

This clonotype turned up a few times. V is TRBV29-1 and J is TRBJ1-1; D not resolved. V was clipped by 7 bases and J by 0 bases, with 15 bases between them. The CDR3 sequence is 14 residues long. Germline-derived CDR1 and CDR2 are SQVTM and ANQGSEA. As DNA, the CDR3 is TGCAGCGGGTCCTCGGCAGTACTGAACACTGAAGCTTTCTTT. Translation: CSGSSAVLNTEAFF. Filled out from reference TRBV29-1 and TRBJ1-1, the complete variable domain reads SAVISQKPSRDICQRGTSLTIQCQVDSQVTMMFWYRQQPGQSLTLIATANQGSEATYESGFVIDKFPISRPNLTFSTLTVSNMSPEDSSIYLCSGSSAVLNTEAFFGQGTRLTVV.

The chain couples TRBV5-1 to TRBJ1-3; D not certain. This CDR3 has 15 amino acids. Trimming shortened V by 0 bases and J by 4 bases, and 11 bases separated the two germline ends. CDR1 is SGHRS and CDR2 is YFSETQ in the germline V gene. CDR3 in amino acids: CASSLGVTGGNTIYF. The CDR3 DNA reads TGCGCCAGCAGCTTGGGAGTAACCGGGGGAAACACCATATATTTT.

This clonotype was detected only a few times. CDR3 amino acids: CSARSSVAHNEQFF. CDR3 coding DNA: TGCAGTGCTAGGAGTTCGGTAGCCCACAATGAGCAGTTCTTC. The J gene is TRBJ2-1, the V gene TRBV20-1; the D is unclear. V was shortened by 3 bases and J by 5 bases, with 14 bases between the two germline ends. The CDR3 length is 14 residues. CDR1 DFQATT and CDR2 SNEGSKA come from the germline V gene (reference sequence).